This T cell receptor (beta chain) originates from a study of shared clonotypes between healthy human individuals. The study's findings and limits: Clonotype sharing among donors was thought likely to change with sequencing depth.

The CDR3 totals 15 residues. Germline V gene data show CDR1 as SGHRS and CDR2 as YFSETQ. V shed 0 bases and J shed 3 bases, with 11 bases lying between them. Healthy HIV-negative adults with no recent acute infections or vaccinations were recruited as donors. Division of CD4+ cells produced a CD45RA+ naive subset and a CD45RA-negative memory subset. In regard to this clone: Its specificity is unknown.

Libraries were prepared by immunoSEQ multiplex PCR; TCRdb keeps only in-frame clonotypes and omits some of them. The table includes 2,100,000 or so clones, approximately 94% detected once. V usage is TRBV5-1 and J usage is TRBJ2-3, with D hard to call. The sequenced sample consisted of naive CD4+ T cells sorted from blood. Subset denoted: CD45RA+ positively selected. This TCR was sampled from a young man in good health. The CDR3 coding sequence is TGCGCCAGCAGCTTGGGTGCCAGTGCTACAGATACGCAGTATTTT. This sequence encodes CASSLGASATDTQYF.